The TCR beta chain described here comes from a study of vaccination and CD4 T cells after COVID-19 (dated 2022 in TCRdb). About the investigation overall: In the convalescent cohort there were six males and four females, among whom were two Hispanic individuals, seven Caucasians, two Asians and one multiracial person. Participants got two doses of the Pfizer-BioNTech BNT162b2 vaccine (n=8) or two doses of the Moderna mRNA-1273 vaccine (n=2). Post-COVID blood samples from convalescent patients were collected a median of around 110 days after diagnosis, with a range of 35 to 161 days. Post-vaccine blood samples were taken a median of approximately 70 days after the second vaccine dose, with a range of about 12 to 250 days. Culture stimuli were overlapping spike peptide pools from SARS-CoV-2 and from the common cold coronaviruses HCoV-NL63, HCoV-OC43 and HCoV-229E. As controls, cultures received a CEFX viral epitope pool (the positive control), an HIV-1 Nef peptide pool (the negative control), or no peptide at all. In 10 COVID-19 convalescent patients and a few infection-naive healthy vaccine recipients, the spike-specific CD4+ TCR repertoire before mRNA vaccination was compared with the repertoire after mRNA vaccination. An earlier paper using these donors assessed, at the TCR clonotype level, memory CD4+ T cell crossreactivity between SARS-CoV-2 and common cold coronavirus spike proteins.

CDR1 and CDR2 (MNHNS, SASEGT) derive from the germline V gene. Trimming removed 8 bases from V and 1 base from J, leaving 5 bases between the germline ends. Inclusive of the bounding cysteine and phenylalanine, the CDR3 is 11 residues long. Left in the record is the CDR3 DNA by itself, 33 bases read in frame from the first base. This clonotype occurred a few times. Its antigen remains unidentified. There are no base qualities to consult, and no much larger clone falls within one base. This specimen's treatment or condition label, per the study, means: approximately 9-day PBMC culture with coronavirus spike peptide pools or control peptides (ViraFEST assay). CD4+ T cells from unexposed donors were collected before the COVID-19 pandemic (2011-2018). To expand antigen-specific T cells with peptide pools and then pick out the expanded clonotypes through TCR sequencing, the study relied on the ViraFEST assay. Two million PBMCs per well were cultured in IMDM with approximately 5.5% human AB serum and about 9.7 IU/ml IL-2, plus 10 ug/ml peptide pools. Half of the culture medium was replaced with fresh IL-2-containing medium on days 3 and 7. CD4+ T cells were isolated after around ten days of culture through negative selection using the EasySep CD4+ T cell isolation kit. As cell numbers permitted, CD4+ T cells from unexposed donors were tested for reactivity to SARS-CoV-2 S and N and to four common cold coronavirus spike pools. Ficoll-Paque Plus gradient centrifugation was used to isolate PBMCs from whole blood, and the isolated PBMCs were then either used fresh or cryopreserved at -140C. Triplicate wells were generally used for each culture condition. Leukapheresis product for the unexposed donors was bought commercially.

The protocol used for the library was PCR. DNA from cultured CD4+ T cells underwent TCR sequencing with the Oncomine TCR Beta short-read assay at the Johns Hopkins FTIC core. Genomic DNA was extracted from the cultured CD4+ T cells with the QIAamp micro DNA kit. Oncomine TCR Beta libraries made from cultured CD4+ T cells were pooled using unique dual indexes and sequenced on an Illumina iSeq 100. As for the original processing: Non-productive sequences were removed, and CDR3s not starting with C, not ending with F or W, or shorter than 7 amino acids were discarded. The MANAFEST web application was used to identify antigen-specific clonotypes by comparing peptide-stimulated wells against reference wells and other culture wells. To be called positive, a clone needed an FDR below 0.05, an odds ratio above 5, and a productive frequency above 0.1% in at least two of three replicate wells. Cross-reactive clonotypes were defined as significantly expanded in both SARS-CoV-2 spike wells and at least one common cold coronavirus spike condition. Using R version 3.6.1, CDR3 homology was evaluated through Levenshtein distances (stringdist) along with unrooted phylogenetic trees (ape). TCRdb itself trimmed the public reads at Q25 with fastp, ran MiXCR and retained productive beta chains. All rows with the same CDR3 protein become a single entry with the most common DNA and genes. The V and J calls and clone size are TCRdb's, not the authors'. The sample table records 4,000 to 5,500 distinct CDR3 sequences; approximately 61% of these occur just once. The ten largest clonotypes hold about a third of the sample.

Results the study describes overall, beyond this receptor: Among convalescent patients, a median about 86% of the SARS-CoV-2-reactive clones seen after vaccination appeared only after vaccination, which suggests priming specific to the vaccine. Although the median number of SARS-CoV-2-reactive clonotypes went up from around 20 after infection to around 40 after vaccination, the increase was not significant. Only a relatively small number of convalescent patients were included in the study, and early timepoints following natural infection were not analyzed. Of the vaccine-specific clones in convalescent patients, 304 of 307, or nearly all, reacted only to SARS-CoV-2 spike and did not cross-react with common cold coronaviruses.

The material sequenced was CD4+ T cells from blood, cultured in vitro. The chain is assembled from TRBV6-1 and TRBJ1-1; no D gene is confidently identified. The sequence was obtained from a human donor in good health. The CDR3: CASASNTEAFF. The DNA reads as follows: TGTGCCAGCGCTTCGAACACTGAAGCTTTCTTT.